The entry below describes one TCR beta chain. The data stem from a study of blood T cell repertoires in COVID-19. Original processing methods: Quantification of nucleated cells was approximated via reference gene primer amplification. Sequencing used immunoSEQ multiplex PCR; TCRdb keeps in-frame clones, though not all of them. That table is the source of V, J and clone size, and D and trimming were worked out from the DNA. The repertoire holds around 120,000 clones, with less than 90% as singletons. This receptor was taken from a man aged 70 or older with acute or convalescent COVID-19. Source material: peripheral blood.

The CDR3 region has the DNA TGCGCCAGCAGCCAAGAGGTGGGCGGGGGCGTCACCGGGGAGCTGTTTTTT. Translated, it gives CASSQEVGGGVTGELFF. The chain employs TRBV4-1 and TRBJ2-2; TRBD2 is a possible D gene (7 bases). Germline lookup yields CDR1 MGHRA and CDR2 YSYEKL. CDR3 length equals 17 residues. V dropped 0 bases and J dropped 4 bases, with 15 bases sitting between them.